In this sample, the clone carrying this T cell receptor beta chain turned up once. RNA was isolated and reverse transcribed to cDNA, the sequencing template. TCRdb's copy holds only in-frame clones and misses some; the assay was immunoSEQ multiplex PCR. The table records about 190,000 clones, approximately 57% of them present only once. Treatment described: oral pan-JAK inhibitor, 5-10 mg twice daily. The data derive from a study of CD8+ T cells in alopecia areata. CDR1 is MGHDK, CDR2 SYGVNS, per germline. The V end lost 5 bases, the J end lost 1 base, and 20 bases lay between the germline ends. This CDR3 is built from 17 residues.

The chain combines TRBV25-1 with TRBJ1-2; a weak D match, TRBD1 (5 bases). Material: CD4+ T cells sorted from blood, obtained at week 24, from a patient treated with tofacitinib. This TCR came from a human donor with alopecia areata. Written as DNA, the CDR3 is TGTGCCAGCAGTCACCTCGGGGCAGCAGGGCTTAACTATGGCTACACCTTC. Translated, it gives CASSHLGAAGLNYGYTF.